This T cell receptor beta chain was identified during a study of T cell repertoires in cytomegalovirus infection. Study background: Both CMV infection and a matching HLA type were indicated by public TCR beta signatures.

A few counts support this clonotype. Its cognate antigen is unknown. Study findings and constraints: Cumulative public TCR beta family frequency identified carriers of CMV plus the relevant HLA. There were HLA-C-restricted CMV-specific TCR beta clonotypes dominating the ex vivo response.

This CDR3 region has 15 residues. The V end was cut by 8 bases, the J end by 1 base, with 18 bases between. TCRdb reanalysed the reads using MiXCR and keeps one entry per CDR3 protein. This table has 400,000 or so distinct CDR3 sequences, about a third appearing once. Sequenced sample: PBMCs. V gene TRBV12-3 or TRBV12-4 combines with J gene TRBJ2-7; tentatively, D is TRBD1 or TRBD2 (5 bases each). This clonotype was sampled from a human donor in good health (CMV status not recorded). Some clones in this sample may be carry-over from other donors' samples. CDR3 coding DNA: TGTGCCAGCTCTAGCCAGCCTGGGGCGTCCTACGAGCAGTACTTC. Encoded protein: CASSSQPGASYEQYF.